These 10 T cell receptor beta chains share one sample of origin, sequenced in a study of CD8+CD57+ T cells in acquired aplastic anemia. CDR3 and TCR beta VDJ profiling relied on a genomic DNA template. TCRdb re-derived calls from the reads in MiXCR, one entry per CDR3 protein. The sample lists about 220,000 distinct CDR3 sequences, about a third occurring once. The sequenced sample consisted of sorted CD4+, CD8+, or CD8+CD57+ T cells (not recorded which) from PBMCs. These receptors were taken from a human donor in good health, serving as a control.

The table lists this clonotype with many counts. V and J are TRBV6-1 and TRBJ2-5; no reliable D call. This CDR3 comprises 14 residues. The ends were cut back, 6 bases at V and 5 bases at J, with 16 bases in the middle. Germline V lookup: CDR1 MNHNS, CDR2 SASEGT. The CDR3 protein is CASSRYVGLETQYF. The CDR3 nucleotides read TGTGCCAGCAGCCGTTACGTTGGGTTGGAGACCCAGTACTTC.

Comments on this clonotype: An end of the junction does not agree with germline; a read error may underlie this. The gene calls are TRBV2 and TRBJ1-6; D unclear. CDR1 is SNHLY, CDR2 FYNNEI, per germline. There are 14 residues in the CDR3. CDR3 nucleotides: TGTGCCGGCAGCGTTGGTCAGGACTATTCACCCCTCCACTTT. Translating gives CAGSVGQDYSPLHF. Full variable domain (missing parts from reference TRBV2 and TRBJ1-6): EPEVTQTPSHQVTQMGQEVILRCVPISNHLYFYWYRQILGQKVEFLVSFYNNEISEKSEIFDDQFSVERPDGSNFTLKIRSTKLEDSAMYFCAGSVGQDYSPLHFGNGTRLTVT.

This chain connects TRBV12-5 to TRBJ1-1; no clear D gene. The germline CDR1 and CDR2 sequences are LGHNT and FRNRAP. V was cut by 7 bases and J by 0 bases, with 3 bases left in between. The CDR3 consists of 11 residues. The CDR3 loop reads CASDLNTEAFF. The CDR3 DNA sequence: TGTGCTAGTGACCTGAACACTGAAGCTTTCTTT.

This clonotype was recorded only once. One base away lies a much larger clone, so this may be a sequencing read error. The rearrangement joins TRBV25-1 to TRBJ2-5; D is possibly TRBD2 (6 bases). This CDR3 is built from 16 residues. Per the germline V gene, CDR1 is MGHDK and CDR2 is SYGVNS. V was trimmed by 6 bases and J by 2 bases, leaving 19 bases between them. CDR3 bases: TGTGCCAGCAGCTCCCTTTGGGCTAGCGCTCAAGAGACCCAGTACTTC. This encodes CASSSLWASAQETQYF.

This clonotype was recorded many times. V usage is TRBV30 and J usage is TRBJ2-7; D possibly matches TRBD1 or TRBD2 (5 bases each). Deletions cut 2 bases from V and 0 bases from J, with 11 bases between. The germline gives CDR1 GTSNPN, CDR2 SVGIG (reference sequence). The CDR3 length is 14 residues. Here the CDR3 reads CAWSLRDVSYEQYF. In DNA, the CDR3 is TGTGCCTGGAGTCTCAGGGACGTCTCCTACGAGCAGTACTTC.

This clonotype was detected many times. The chain uses TRBV29-1 and TRBJ1-1; no firm D call. Trimming took 4 bases from V and 0 from J, leaving 12 bases between them. Germline CDR1 SQVTM, CDR2 ANQGSEA. CDR3 length equals 14 residues. The CDR3 DNA follows: TGCAGCGTTGTCGTCGCCGCGTTGAACACTGAAGCTTTCTTT. This gives the protein CSVVVAALNTEAFF.

V gene TRBV10-3 combines with J gene TRBJ2-1; D remains unclear. Trimming removed 5 bases at V and 8 bases at J, with 16 bases between. This CDR3 comprises 14 residues. Germline-derived CDR1 and CDR2 are ENHRY and SYGVKD. The CDR3, as DNA: TGTGCCATCAGTCCAGGACCTGACCGGTATGAGCAGTTCTTC. Amino acid sequence: CAISPGPDRYEQFF.

This chain links TRBV19 with TRBJ1-1, with 8 bases that match TRBD1. Germline loops: CDR1 LNHDA, CDR2 SQIVND (reference sequence). The CDR3 is 14 amino acids. V lost 7 bases, J lost 4 bases, and 8 bases stayed unmatched. CDR3 in amino acids: CASTKQGDGTEAFF. CDR3 DNA sequence: TGTGCCAGTACTAAACAGGGGGACGGCACTGAAGCTTTCTTT.

This clonotype has at least ten counts. The CDR3 sequence: CASSLGTGKAGYTF. For the CDR3, the DNA is TGTGCCAGCAGTTTAGGGACAGGGAAAGCTGGCTACACCTTC. The chain uses TRBV12-3 or TRBV12-4 and TRBJ1-2, with 8 bases aligning to TRBD1. The CDR3 runs 14 residues. V shed 1 base, J shed 7 bases, and the junction held 5 bases outside the gene matches.

Many counts were recorded for this clonotype. The chain uses TRBV20-1 and TRBJ2-7, with D possibly TRBD2 on 5 matching bases. The CDR3 extends over 14 amino acids. V was trimmed by 0 bases and J by 3 bases, leaving 12 bases between them. CDR1 is DFQATT, CDR2 SNEGSKA, per germline (reference sequence). DNA for the CDR3: TGCAGTGCTAGAGATCCGCGAGGGAACTACGAGCAGTACTTC. It specifies CSARDPRGNYEQYF.